One and the same sample provided the 26 T cell receptor beta chains below, sequenced in a study of T cells in tumors after PD-1 blockade. TCRdb's table, derived via immunoSEQ multiplex PCR, lists solely in-frame clones and lacks some. Of just under 65,000 clones detected, over 65% appear once; the ten largest clones hold approximately 4.8%. Sequencing was performed on PBMCs, taken after anti-PD-1 treatment. The receptors come from a human donor with basal cell carcinoma.

This clone was counted only a few times. The chain joins TRBV6-6 to TRBJ2-3; D might be TRBD2 (6 bases). The CDR3 runs to 16 residues. The V and J ends lost 0 bases and 6 bases respectively, with 16 bases between them. Germline V CDR1 and CDR2: MNHNY, SVGAGI (reference sequence). The CDR3 reads CASSYSKSGSSDTQYF. CDR3 sequence (DNA): TGTGCCAGCAGTTACTCGAAGAGCGGGTCCAGCGATACGCAGTATTTT.

This clone appeared a single time. The rearrangement joins TRBV4-1 to TRBJ2-1; D gene uncertain. The CDR3 has 16 residues. Germline V lookup: CDR1 MGHRA, CDR2 YSYEKL. Trimming removed 4 bases from V and 5 bases from J, with 18 bases in between. Here the CDR3 DNA reads TGCGCCAGCAGCCGACGGCCCGCCTCCCAGGACAATGAGCAGTTCTTC. Translated: CASSRRPASQDNEQFF.

The V and J genes are TRBV5-1 and TRBJ2-3; 11 bases line up with TRBD1. CDR1 is SGHRS and CDR2 is YFSETQ in the germline V gene. V was pared by 7 bases and J by 1 base, with 2 bases of the junction left unmatched. This CDR3 has 14 residues. The CDR3 region is CASSGQGGTDTQYF. CDR3 DNA: TGCGCCAGCTCGGGACAGGGGGGCACAGATACGCAGTATTTT.

V is TRBV9 and J is TRBJ1-3; no clear D. The CDR3 contains 15 residues. Per the germline V gene, CDR1 is SGDLS and CDR2 is YYNGEE. V was pared by 4 bases and J by 2 bases, with 13 bases between. This CDR3 reads CASSPFWTPGNTIYF. In DNA form, the CDR3 reads TGTGCCAGCAGCCCCTTCTGGACGCCTGGAAACACCATATATTTT. The full variable domain, in which reference TRBV9 and TRBJ1-3 provide the parts outside the CDR3, is DSGVTQTPKHLITATGQRVTLRCSPRSGDLSVYWYQQSLDQGLQFLIQYYNGEERAKGNILERFSAQQFPDLHSELNLSSLELGDSALYFCASSPFWTPGNTIYFGEGSWLTVV.

V is TRBV5-4 and J is TRBJ2-7, with D possibly TRBD2 on 7 matching bases. There are 13 residues in the CDR3. Germline V gene sequence: CDR1 SGHNT, CDR2 YYREEE (reference sequence). Trimming left V 9 bases short and J 6 bases short, with 19 bases between. DNA for the CDR3: TGTGCCACCCGGGGCGGGGGCAGGGGCGAGCAGTACTTC. This sequence encodes CATRGGGRGEQYF.

V usage is TRBV10-1 and J usage is TRBJ2-7, with D perhaps given as TRBD1 or TRBD2 (5 bases each). The V end was cut by 6 bases, the J end by 5 bases, with 14 bases between. CDR1 and CDR2 (germline): WNHNN, SYGVQD (reference sequence). This CDR3 is built from 13 residues. The CDR3 DNA sequence: TGCGCCAGCAGGAAGAGGGGATACCACGAGCAGTACTTC. Translating gives CASRKRGYHEQYF.

This clone came up once. The V and J genes are TRBV18 and TRBJ1-1; D uncertain. CDR1 and CDR2 from the germline V gene are KGHSH and LQKENI. The V end lost 3 bases, the J end lost 4 bases, and 9 bases lay between the germline ends. The CDR3 has 13 residues. The CDR3 bases are TGTGCCAGCTCACCCTCCGAGGGCACTGAAGCTTTCTTT. The encoded protein is CASSPSEGTEAFF.

The genes are TRBV7-2 and TRBJ2-3; D not resolved. This CDR3 region has 15 residues. CDR1 SGHTA and CDR2 FQGNSA come from the germline V gene. Trimming shortened V by 1 base and J by 2 bases, and 10 bases separated the two germline ends. In nucleotides, the CDR3 is TGTGCCAGCAGCTTAGTGGGCTCGACCACAGATACGCAGTATTTT. This sequence encodes CASSLVGSTTDTQYF.

The chain uses TRBV28 and TRBJ1-1, with TRBD1 matching 8 bases. The CDR3 is 14 residues long. The J segment lost 8 bases and the V segment lost 7 bases, leaving 12 bases of the junction unmatched. In germline, CDR1 is MDHEN, CDR2 SYDVKM. CDR3: CASIKAGQAAEAFF. CDR3 sequence (DNA): TGTGCCAGCATCAAGGCGGGACAGGCGGCGGAAGCTTTCTTT.

This chain links TRBV6-5 with TRBJ2-7, with a possible D match to TRBD2 (6 bases). The CDR3 is made up of 13 amino acids. Trimming took 2 bases from V and 2 from J, leaving 7 bases between them. CDR1 is MNHEY, CDR2 SVGAGI, per germline. The CDR3 loop is CASSYAGPYEQYF. The CDR3 DNA reads as TGTGCCAGCAGTTACGCGGGACCCTACGAGCAGTACTTC.

This clone has only a few counts. The genes are TRBV14 and TRBJ2-2; D call uncertain. From germline, CDR1 is SGHDN and CDR2 FVKESK. There are 14 residues in the CDR3. The ends were cut back, 1 base at V and 7 bases at J, with 10 bases in the middle. For the CDR3, the DNA is TGTGCCAGCAGCCAAGTGATTGGGAACGGGGAGCTGTTTTTT. Amino acids: CASSQVIGNGELFF.

About this clone itself: At one end, the junction sequence differs from germline, possibly due to a read error. V gene TRBV10-3 combines with J gene TRBJ1-6, with no clear D. This CDR3 has 17 amino acids. From germline, CDR1 is ENHRY and CDR2 SYGVKD. CDR3 in amino acids: CAIRESAMSSYNSPLHF. Here the CDR3 DNA reads TGTGCCATCAGGGAGTCGGCCATGAGCTCCTATAATTCACCCCTCCACTTT.

The rearrangement joins TRBV19 to TRBJ2-1; the match to TRBD2 covers 10 bases. Germline loops: CDR1 LNHDA, CDR2 SQIVND (reference sequence). The CDR3 has 16 residues. The V gene end was trimmed by 4 bases and the J gene end by 5 bases; junction bases not matched to a gene: 8. The CDR3 protein is CASSTRTSGAHNEQFF. The CDR3 DNA reads as TGTGCCAGTAGTACCCGGACTAGCGGCGCCCACAATGAGCAGTTCTTC.

The table lists this clone with a count of one. V gene TRBV5-1 combines with J gene TRBJ1-6; TRBD1 is a possible D gene (6 bases). The V and J ends lost 0 bases and 0 bases respectively, with 22 bases between them. CDR3 length: 21 amino acids. Germline assignment: CDR1 SGHRS and CDR2 YFSETQ. The CDR3 region has the DNA TGCGCCAGCAGCTTGGATGGCCCCCGGGACACGCTAAGCTCCTATAATTCACCCCTCCACTTT. Its protein is CASSLDGPRDTLSSYNSPLHF.

The rearrangement links TRBV6-5 to TRBJ1-3; D perhaps matches TRBD1 (6 bases). The CDR3 is 14 residues long. Germline loops: CDR1 MNHEY, CDR2 SVGAGI. V was shortened by 7 bases and J by 6 bases, with 16 bases between the two germline ends. CDR3 DNA sequence: TGTGCCAGCAACGAGGGGGGCAGGGCAAACACCATATATTTT. Translating gives CASNEGGRANTIYF.

The chain employs TRBV25-1 and TRBJ1-5, with D possibly TRBD1 on 6 matching bases. Trimming pared 4 bases from V and 1 base from J, leaving 11 bases between. This CDR3 spans 15 amino acids. Germline CDR1 and CDR2: MGHDK and SYGVNS. The CDR3 loop reads CASSARGDSNQPQHF. DNA for the CDR3: TGTGCCAGCAGTGCGAGGGGGGACAGCAATCAGCCCCAGCATTTT.

The rearrangement uses TRBV28 and TRBJ2-7; D might be TRBD1 (5 bases). CDR1 and CDR2 from the germline V gene are MDHEN and SYDVKM. CDR3 length equals 15 residues. Trimming cost V 4 bases and J 3 bases, with 16 bases left between them. The CDR3 sequence: CASSWGANRLYEQYF. The CDR3 nucleotides read TGTGCCAGCAGTTGGGGCGCTAACCGGCTCTACGAGCAGTACTTC.

The chain combines TRBV19 with TRBJ2-2; D might be TRBD2 (5 bases). The V end was cut by 3 bases, the J end by 2 bases, with 13 bases between. The CDR3 covers 16 residues. Germline values: CDR1 LNHDA, CDR2 SQIVND (reference sequence). The CDR3 nucleotides are TGTGCCAGTAGTATTAATGTGAGGGCCAACACCGGGGAGCTGTTTTTT. This gives the protein CASSINVRANTGELFF.

This chain uses TRBV27 with TRBJ2-6; D is ambiguous. V was cut by 0 bases and J by 3 bases, with 0 bases left in between. The CDR3 length is 13 residues. The germline gives CDR1 MNHEY, CDR2 SMNVEV (reference sequence). CDR3 coding DNA: TGTGCCAGCAGTTTATCTGGGGCCAACGTCCTGACTTTC. Amino acids: CASSLSGANVLTF. Combining the CDR3 with reference TRBV27 and TRBJ2-6 gives the whole variable domain EAQVTQNPRYLITVTGKKLTVTCSQNMNHEYMSWYRQDPGLGLRQIYYSMNVEVTDKGDVPEGYKVSRKEKRNFPLILESPSPNQTSLYFCASSLSGANVLTFGAGSRLTVL.

This chain connects TRBV27 to TRBJ1-5; a weak D match, TRBD1 (6 bases). The germline CDR1 and CDR2 sequences are MNHEY and SMNVEV (reference sequence). Trimming left V 5 bases short and J 2 bases short, with 13 bases between. CDR3 length: 15 residues. DNA of the CDR3: TGTGCCAGCAGTGGTCCGGGGGCAGGCAATCAGCCCCAGCATTTT. Its protein product is CASSGPGAGNQPQHF.

This chain joins TRBV28 and TRBJ2-3; D ambiguous. The V gene's germline CDR1 is MDHEN and CDR2 SYDVKM. The ends were cut back, 5 bases at V and 0 bases at J, with 21 bases in the middle. The CDR3 has 18 amino acids. In DNA, the CDR3 is TGTGCCAGCAGTACCCTCACTGTAACCCGCGATAGCACAGATACGCAGTATTTT. The encoded protein is CASSTLTVTRDSTDTQYF.

This clone has just one count. The chain recombines TRBV11-3 with TRBJ2-2, with 8 bases fitting TRBD1. This CDR3 comprises 17 residues. The junction had 8 bases not matched to a gene; V was cut back by 4 bases and J by 1 base. In germline, CDR1 is SGHNT, CDR2 YENEEA. The CDR3 nucleotides read TGTGCCAGCAGCTCTTCCCGGACAGGGAAGAACACCGGGGAGCTGTTTTTT. This translates into CASSSSRTGKNTGELFF.

The chain couples TRBV18 to TRBJ2-7; D possibly corresponds to TRBD1 (6 bases). Looked up from germline, CDR1 is KGHSH and CDR2 is LQKENI. The CDR3 is 13 amino acids. Trimming cost V 6 bases and J 1 base, with 10 bases left between them. CDR3 DNA sequence: TGTGCCAGCTCGACGGGACAATCCTACGAGCAGTACTTC. Residues: CASSTGQSYEQYF. The full variable domain, rest sourced from reference TRBV18 and TRBJ2-7, is NAGVMQNPRHLVRRRGQEARLRCSPMKGHSHVYWYRQLPEEGLKFMVYLQKENIIDESGMPKERFSAEFPKEGPSILRIQQVVRGDSAAYFCASSTGQSYEQYFGPGTRLTVT.

The chain couples TRBV4-2 to TRBJ1-3; TRBD1 aligns across 8 bases. Unmatched junction bases numbered 7, after V lost 3 bases and J lost 3 bases. The CDR3 has 16 amino acids. Germline CDR1 LGHNA, CDR2 YNFKEQ. CDR3 sequence (DNA): TGTGCCAGCAGCCATCCAGGGGGCGGATTTGGAAACACCATATATTTT. It is translated as CASSHPGGGFGNTIYF.

This rearrangement joins TRBV15 to TRBJ1-6, with unresolved D. Germline loops: CDR1 LNHNV, CDR2 YYDKDF (reference sequence). The CDR3 loop spans 15 amino acids. V was clipped by 1 base and J by 1 base, with 5 bases between them. CDR3 DNA: TGTGCCACCAGCAGAGGGAGTTCCTATAATTCACCCCTCCACTTT. Its translation: CATSRGSSYNSPLHF.

Here the CDR3 DNA reads TGTGCCAGCAGCCTCTCAGGGAACTGGCAGCCCCAGCATTTT. Encoded protein: CASSLSGNWQPQHF. The rearrangement joins TRBV6-5 to TRBJ1-5; weak D call: TRBD1 (5 bases). The CDR3 runs to 14 residues. Between the trimmed V and J ends, which lost 6 bases and 7 bases, there was a span of 16 bases. Germline V gene sequence: CDR1 MNHEY, CDR2 SVGAGI.